The 26 T cell receptor beta chains given below trace back to one sample, sequenced in a study of cytomegalovirus exposure and HLA in healthy donors. Profiling relied on immunoSEQ multiplex PCR, and the TCRdb table lists in-frame clones only, not all of them. Of about 120,000 clones listed, roughly 90% were seen once; the top ten hold about 6.9%. Source material: PBMCs. The source of these receptors is a woman aged 18-29 years in good health and CMV-seropositive.

V is TRBV5-1 and J is TRBJ1-1; D unresolved. Per the germline V gene, CDR1 is SGHRS and CDR2 is YFSETQ. Trimming cost V 1 base and J 8 bases, with 12 bases left between them. The CDR3 spans 13 residues. CDR3: CASSLSVPSEAFF. DNA of the CDR3: TGCGCCAGCAGCTTGTCGGTGCCTTCGGAAGCTTTCTTT. Based on the CDR3 plus reference TRBV5-1 and TRBJ1-1, the full variable domain is KAGVTQTPRYLIKTRGQQVTLSCSPISGHRSVSWYQQTPGQGLQFLFEYFSETQRNKGNFPGRFSGRQFSNSRSEMNVSTLELGDSALYLCASSLSVPSEAFFGQGTRLTVV.

In its sample, this clone was seen a few times. V is TRBV30 and J is TRBJ1-4, with 7 nucleotides matching TRBD1. CDR1 is GTSNPN, CDR2 SVGIG, per germline (reference sequence). With V trimmed by 3 bases and J by 3 bases, 4 bases remained unmatched. The CDR3 contains 14 residues. This chain's CDR3 is CAWSLGQSNEKLFF. CDR3 bases: TGTGCCTGGAGCTTGGGACAGTCTAATGAAAAACTGTTTTTT.

This rearrangement joins TRBV19 to TRBJ1-1, with a possible D match to TRBD1 (5 bases). Per germline, CDR1 LNHDA and CDR2 SQIVND (reference sequence). This CDR3 is built from 14 residues. V lost 7 bases and J 4 bases, leaving 16 bases between the germline ends. The CDR3 spells CASTGRGGVTEAFF. The CDR3 region has the DNA TGTGCCAGTACCGGTAGGGGAGGGGTCACTGAAGCTTTCTTT.

The chain links TRBV9 to TRBJ2-1, with 10 bases aligning to TRBD1. The germline V gene has CDR1 SGDLS and CDR2 YYNGEE. The V and J ends lost 3 bases and 7 bases, in that order; junction bases with no gene match: 10. The CDR3 covers 16 residues. The DNA of the CDR3 is TGTGCCAGCAGCGACCCTACCGGGACAGGGGCAAATGAGCAGTTCTTC. This sequence encodes CASSDPTGTGANEQFF.

The chain couples TRBV11-2 to TRBJ1-1; 10 nucleotides line up with TRBD1. Germline assignment: CDR1 SGHAT and CDR2 FQNNGV. There are 15 residues in the CDR3. Germline trimming cut 5 bases from V and 0 bases from J; bases unmatched to any gene: 3. The CDR3 here is CASSMGTGVNTEAFF. The CDR3 DNA sequence: TGTGCCAGCAGCATGGGGACAGGGGTGAACACTGAAGCTTTCTTT.

The J gene is TRBJ2-1, the V gene TRBV11-3; TRBD2 is a possible D gene (7 bases). There are 16 residues in the CDR3. Trimming left V 0 bases short and J 2 bases short, with 11 bases between. The germline V gene encodes CDR1 SGHNT and CDR2 YENEEA. The CDR3 spells CASSLDGGAPYNEQFF. Here the CDR3 DNA reads TGTGCCAGCAGCTTAGATGGGGGGGCGCCCTACAATGAGCAGTTCTTC.

This rearrangement joins TRBV19 to TRBJ2-6; TRBD1 matches at 7 bases. The germline CDR1 and CDR2 sequences are LNHDA and SQIVND (reference sequence). This CDR3 spans 16 amino acids. Trimming cost V 9 bases and J 0 bases; bases outside gene matches: 8. The chain's CDR3 is CASTGQSHSGANVLTF. The CDR3 nucleotides are TGTGCCAGCACGGGACAGTCACACTCTGGGGCCAACGTCCTGACTTTC. Full variable domain (outside the CDR3, taken from reference TRBV19 and TRBJ2-6): DGGITQSPKYLFRKEGQNVTLSCEQNLNHDAMYWYRQDPGQGLRLIYYSQIVNDFQKGDIAEGYSVSREKKESFPLTVTSAQKNPTAFYLCASTGQSHSGANVLTFGAGSRLTVL.

The chain is built from TRBV30 and TRBJ2-2; unclear D gene. The CDR3 has 14 residues. Germline V gene lookup returns CDR1 GTSNPN and CDR2 SVGIG (reference sequence). Trimming shortened V by 2 bases and J by 1 base, and 8 bases separated the two germline ends. The CDR3 nucleotides are TGTGCCTGGAGTCCGCAGGAGAACACCGGGGAGCTGTTTTTT. Amino acid sequence: CAWSPQENTGELFF.

This chain uses TRBV5-6 with TRBJ1-5, with 7 bases lining up with TRBD1. V lost 1 base and J lost 10; bases outside the gene matches: 11. Germline values: CDR1 SGHDT, CDR2 YYEEEE. There are 15 residues in the CDR3. CDR3 in amino acids: CASSLTTGVLSPQHF. The CDR3 region has the DNA TGTGCCAGCAGCTTGACTACAGGGGTTCTCTCCCCCCAGCATTTT.

V gene TRBV9 combines with J gene TRBJ2-3; D gene unclear. The CDR3 contains 12 residues. Germline V gene sequence: CDR1 SGDLS, CDR2 YYNGEE. V lost 0 bases and J 6 bases, leaving 5 bases between the germline ends. CDR3 sequence (DNA): TGTGCCAGCAGCGTAGATCAGGATACGCAGTATTTT. Residues: CASSVDQDTQYF. The full variable domain, its missing parts supplied by reference TRBV9 and TRBJ2-3, is DSGVTQTPKHLITATGQRVTLRCSPRSGDLSVYWYQQSLDQGLQFLIQYYNGEERAKGNILERFSAQQFPDLHSELNLSSLELGDSALYFCASSVDQDTQYFGPGTRLTVL.

Only a few counts were recorded for this clone. V gene TRBV6-1 combines with J gene TRBJ2-3; 9 positions match TRBD1. V gave up 6 bases and J gave up 2 bases; unmatched junction bases: 3. CDR1 is MNHNS, CDR2 SASEGT, per germline. The CDR3 covers 14 residues. This CDR3 is CASRGQGHTDTQYF. The CDR3 DNA reads as TGTGCCAGCAGGGGACAGGGACACACAGATACGCAGTATTTT.

The chain has TRBV7-8 and TRBJ1-1, with TRBD1 matching 7 bases. The CDR3 loop spans 14 amino acids. The germline V gene has CDR1 SGHVS and CDR2 FQNEAQ. V lost 5 bases, J lost 4 bases, and 7 bases stayed unmatched. The CDR3 spells CASSPQGLSTEAFF. Written as DNA, the CDR3 is TGTGCCAGCAGCCCACAGGGGTTAAGCACTGAAGCTTTCTTT.

The J gene is TRBJ1-1, the V gene TRBV30, with 7 bases that match TRBD1. Germline V CDR1 and CDR2: GTSNPN, SVGIG (reference sequence). This CDR3 is 16 amino acids long. Trimming took 1 base from V and 4 from J; bases not matched to a gene: 12. The CDR3 nucleotides are TGTGCCTGGAGTGGGCCCTGGGGGACAGTTACCACTGAAGCTTTCTTT. Its translation is CAWSGPWGTVTTEAFF.

V gene TRBV9 combines with J gene TRBJ1-1; TRBD1 agrees at 12 bases. Germline V gene data show CDR1 as SGDLS and CDR2 as YYNGEE. The CDR3 is 15 amino acids. V lost 8 bases to trimming and J lost 6 bases; unmatched junction nucleotides: 11. The CDR3 nucleotides read TGTGCCAGAGGGCGCGGGGACAGGGGGCTTGCTGAAGCTTTCTTT. This sequence encodes CARGRGDRGLAEAFF.

This clone was found a few times. V gene TRBV30 combines with J gene TRBJ1-6, with 9 positions matching TRBD1. The J segment lost 4 bases and the V segment lost 2 bases, leaving 9 bases of the junction unmatched. Germline V gives CDR1 GTSNPN, CDR2 SVGIG (reference sequence). The CDR3 sequence is 17 residues long. The CDR3: CAWSYDRGFEYNSPLHF. CDR3 DNA: TGTGCCTGGAGTTATGACAGGGGGTTTGAGTATAATTCACCCCTCCACTTT.

The V and J genes are TRBV6-4 and TRBJ1-4, with D unclear. V dropped 6 bases and J dropped 5 bases, with 13 bases sitting between them. The CDR3 is made up of 14 amino acids. From germline, CDR1 is MRHNA and CDR2 SNTAGT. CDR3 in DNA: TGTGCCAGCAGCCTTACAGCGGACAATGAAAAACTGTTTTTT. It translates to CASSLTADNEKLFF.

The CDR3 sequence: CSASKGTSGSYEQYF. For the CDR3, the DNA is TGCAGCGCCTCCAAAGGGACTAGCGGGAGTTACGAGCAGTACTTC. The rearrangement uses TRBV29-1 and TRBJ2-7; the match to TRBD2 covers 14 bases. The J segment lost 4 bases and the V segment lost 7 bases, leaving 9 bases of the junction unmatched. Germline CDR1 is SQVTM and CDR2 is ANQGSEA. The CDR3 spans 15 residues.

The CDR3, as DNA: TGCGCCAGCAGCCAAGATCGAGACAGTACCTACGAGCAGTACTTC. This codes for CASSQDRDSTYEQYF. J is TRBJ2-7 and V is TRBV4-3, with a possible D match to TRBD1 (5 bases). Germline CDR1 LGHNA, CDR2 YSLEER. The CDR3 extends over 15 amino acids. Trimming pared 0 bases from V and 2 bases from J, leaving 11 bases between.

The J gene is TRBJ2-1, the V gene TRBV5-1; TRBD2 aligns across 12 bases. CDR3 size: 16 residues. The V and J ends lost 3 bases and 6 bases, in that order; junction bases with no gene match: 7. The V gene's germline CDR1 is SGHRS and CDR2 YFSETQ. CDR3 in DNA: TGCGCCAGCAGCTGGCTAGCGGGGGGGCCAAGCAATGAGCAGTTCTTC. Translating gives CASSWLAGGPSNEQFF.

J is TRBJ2-7 and V is TRBV5-1; TRBD2 is a possible D gene (7 bases). The CDR3 runs 14 residues. Germline V gene data show CDR1 as SGHRS and CDR2 as YFSETQ. V dropped 6 bases and J dropped 2 bases, with 15 bases sitting between them. The CDR3 loop is CASNMGGATYEQYF. CDR3 coding DNA: TGCGCCAGCAACATGGGGGGGGCAACCTACGAGCAGTACTTC.

This clone was detected only once. The chain links TRBV27 to TRBJ2-2; D ambiguous. CDR1 and CDR2 (germline): MNHEY, SMNVEV (reference sequence). The CDR3 spans 11 residues. V lost 6 bases to trimming and J lost 7 bases, with 6 bases between them. The CDR3 region has the DNA TGTGCCAGCAGATACGGCGGGGAGCTGTTTTTT. It encodes CASRYGGELFF.

For this clone: An end of the junction does not agree with germline; a read error may underlie this. The rearrangement uses TRBV7-8 and TRBJ1-1, with D tentatively TRBD1 (6 bases). The CDR3 loop spans 15 amino acids. Germline V gene sequence: CDR1 SGHVS, CDR2 FQNEAQ. The DNA for the CDR3 is TGTGCCAGCAGCCTAGCACAGGGTGTAGGCACTGAAGCTTTCTTT. Protein: CASSLAQGVGTEAFF.

The chain recombines TRBV6-5 with TRBJ2-5, with 10 bases lining up with TRBD1. This CDR3 has 15 amino acids. Germline V gives CDR1 MNHEY, CDR2 SVGAGI. V lost 4 bases and J lost 2; bases outside the gene matches: 4. The CDR3 loop reads CASSSLGQGQETQYF. DNA of the CDR3: TGTGCCAGCAGTTCCCTGGGACAGGGGCAAGAGACCCAGTACTTC.

The chain combines TRBV13 with TRBJ2-5, with 11 bases lining up with TRBD2. Germline V gives CDR1 PRHDT, CDR2 FYEKMQ (reference sequence). The V gene end was trimmed by 5 bases and the J gene end by 7 bases; junction bases not matched to a gene: 9. CDR3 length: 15 amino acids. The CDR3 region is CASSPGLAGGGTQYF. CDR3 nucleotides: TGTGCCAGCAGCCCCGGACTAGCGGGCGGTGGGACCCAGTACTTC.

This chain connects TRBV25-1 to TRBJ2-7; 9 positions agree with TRBD1. With 3 bases clipped from V and 7 bases from J, the junction kept 16 bases outside the gene matches. This CDR3 has 17 amino acids. Germline CDR1 is MGHDK and CDR2 is SYGVNS. CDR3 DNA: TGTGCCAGCAGTGACGAAGTAGGAACAGGGGGCATTCGGGAGCAGTACTTC. It codes for CASSDEVGTGGIREQYF.

V usage is TRBV19 and J usage is TRBJ2-1; the match to TRBD2 covers 13 bases. The CDR3 sequence is 16 residues long. V lost 5 bases, J lost 5 bases, and 6 bases stayed unmatched. Germline CDR1 reads LNHDA; CDR2 reads SQIVND (reference sequence). As DNA, the CDR3 is TGTGCCAGTAGTTCAAGGACTAGCGGGAGTGACAATGAGCAGTTCTTC. Residues: CASSSRTSGSDNEQFF.